Shown below are 16 T cell receptor beta chains from a single sample sequenced in a study of vaccination effects on CD4 cells after COVID-19. Their antigen targets remain unknown. TCRdb's copy holds only in-frame clones and misses some; the assay was immunoSEQ multiplex PCR. The top ten hold less than 25% of the sample, which has 50,000 to 75,000 clones, approximately 72% seen once. Cultured cells yielded isolated CD4+ T cells after around 9 days. Here the sequenced sample was CD4+ T cells from PBMCs cultured without peptide, taken before COVID-19 vaccination. These receptor sequences come from a human donor who had a prior SARS-CoV-2 infection.

The V gene is TRBV6-6, the J gene TRBJ1-1; D unclear. The CDR3 runs 18 residues. V was shortened by 5 bases and J by 0 bases, with 22 bases between the two germline ends. Germline V gene lookup returns CDR1 MNHNY and CDR2 SVGAGI (reference sequence). The CDR3 loop is CASSPQGRRRRLNTEAFF. In DNA form, the CDR3 reads TGTGCCAGCAGTCCCCAAGGGCGCCGGCGACGACTGAACACTGAAGCTTTCTTT.

V and J are TRBV5-4 and TRBJ2-1; 8 nucleotides align to TRBD2. CDR1 SGHNT and CDR2 YYREEE come from the germline V gene (reference sequence). This CDR3 has 15 residues. Unmatched junction bases numbered 5, after V lost 0 bases and J lost 6 bases. CDR3 bases: TGTGCCAGCAGCTTGGGGAGCGGGGGCCTCAATGAGCAGTTCTTC. Amino acid sequence: CASSLGSGGLNEQFF.

The V and J genes are TRBV4-3 and TRBJ2-2; 13 bases map to TRBD2. CDR3 length equals 20 residues. Germline V gene sequence: CDR1 LGHNA, CDR2 YSLEER. V shed 0 bases, J shed 4 bases, and the junction held 11 bases outside the gene matches. This CDR3 is CASSQDRGLAGMWSTGELFF. The CDR3 DNA reads TGCGCCAGCAGCCAAGATAGGGGACTAGCGGGGATGTGGTCCACCGGGGAGCTGTTTTTT.

CDR3 coding DNA: TGTGCCAGCAGCTCCCTCTATGGCTACACCTTC. Its protein product is CASSSLYGYTF. The chain employs TRBV5-4 and TRBJ1-2; D remains unclear. Trimming removed 3 bases at V and 4 bases at J, with 4 bases between. Germline loops: CDR1 SGHNT, CDR2 YYREEE (reference sequence). This CDR3 spans 11 amino acids.

This chain links TRBV7-8 with TRBJ1-1, with 9 bases fitting TRBD1. The germline gives CDR1 SGHVS, CDR2 FQNEAQ. The V gene end was trimmed by 5 bases and the J gene end by 1 base; junction bases not matched to a gene: 2. The CDR3 totals 14 residues. CDR3 nucleotides: TGTGCCAGCAGCCAACAGGGGGCGAACACTGAAGCTTTCTTT. It yields the protein CASSQQGANTEAFF.

V usage is TRBV6-4 and J usage is TRBJ1-2; D is possibly TRBD1 (6 bases). Germline loops: CDR1 MRHNA, CDR2 SNTAGT. The CDR3 is 15 residues long. The V end was cut by 6 bases, the J end by 2 bases, with 16 bases between. CDR3 bases: TGTGCCAGCAGCCCGGGACACGGACTAAACTATGGCTACACCTTC. It translates to CASSPGHGLNYGYTF.

J is TRBJ2-5 and V is TRBV6-5; 7 bases align to TRBD2. V lost 6 bases and J lost 5; bases outside the gene matches: 9. Germline CDR1 and CDR2: MNHEY and SVGAGI. The CDR3 is 14 residues long. The CDR3 DNA reads as TGTGCCAGCAGGCGCGCGACTAGCTTGGAGACCCAGTACTTC. It is translated as CASRRATSLETQYF.

The rearrangement uses TRBV7-2 and TRBJ2-6; 7 nucleotides line up with TRBD1. The CDR3 loop spans 15 amino acids. The germline CDR1 and CDR2 sequences are SGHTA and FQGNSA. Losses at the gene ends were 4 bases for V and 2 bases for J; bases not matched to a gene: 2. This CDR3 reads CASSYTGAGANVLTF. CDR3 bases: TGTGCCAGCAGCTATACAGGGGCTGGGGCCAACGTCCTGACTTTC.

The chain links TRBV19 to TRBJ2-1; 11 bases agree with TRBD2. This CDR3 has 15 amino acids. The V segment lost 11 bases and the J segment 8 bases; nucleotides outside the gene matches: 14. CDR1 LNHDA and CDR2 SQIVND come from the germline V gene (reference sequence). The CDR3 nucleotides read TGTGCCCGAGGACTAGCGGGCTCGGGGGGCGATGAGCAGTTCTTC. Its protein is CARGLAGSGGDEQFF. The variable domain in full, completed from reference TRBV19 and TRBJ2-1, reads DGGITQSPKYLFRKEGQNVTLSCEQNLNHDAMYWYRQDPGQGLRLIYYSQIVNDFQKGDIAEGYSVSREKKESFPLTVTSAQKNPTAFYLCARGLAGSGGDEQFFGPGTRLTVL.

The CDR3 region has the DNA TGTGCCAGTAGTACCTACTCCCAGGTTCCGAGAGATACGCAGTATTTT. Its protein product is CASSTYSQVPRDTQYF. The gene calls are TRBV19 and TRBJ2-3; D is uncertain. V was cut by 4 bases and J by 5 bases, with 19 bases left in between. This CDR3 is 16 amino acids long. The germline V gene has CDR1 LNHDA and CDR2 SQIVND (reference sequence).

As DNA, the CDR3 is TGCGCCAGCAGGACTAGCGTCACAGATACGCAGTATTTT. It yields the protein CASRTSVTDTQYF. The chain couples TRBV5-1 to TRBJ2-3, with 8 bases matching TRBD2. The germline V gene encodes CDR1 SGHRS and CDR2 YFSETQ. V lost 5 bases to trimming and J lost 2 bases; unmatched junction nucleotides: 1. CDR3 size: 13 residues.

The genes are TRBV4-3 and TRBJ1-1, with 8 bases matching TRBD1. This CDR3 contains 15 residues. The V gene end was trimmed by 0 bases and the J gene end by 5 bases; junction bases not matched to a gene: 5. Germline CDR1 and CDR2: LGHNA and YSLEER. Here the CDR3 DNA reads TGCGCCAGCAGCCAAGAACACAGGGGGGATACTGAAGCTTTCTTT. As protein: CASSQEHRGDTEAFF.

This clone was seen only once. This chain joins TRBV28 and TRBJ1-1, with 7 bases identical to TRBD1. Germline CDR1 MDHEN, CDR2 SYDVKM. The CDR3 is made up of 13 amino acids. J lost 8 bases, V lost 5 bases, and 8 bases had no gene match. Here the CDR3 reads CASSTGQAGEAFF. As DNA, the CDR3 is TGTGCCAGCAGTACCGGACAGGCTGGGGAAGCTTTCTTT.

This chain connects TRBV12-5 to TRBJ2-7, with 8 nucleotides matching TRBD1. The ends lost 1 base at V and 3 bases at J; junction bases unmatched: 5. Germline CDR1 reads LGHNT; CDR2 reads FRNRAP. The length of the CDR3 is 15 residues. The CDR3 coding sequence is TGTGCTAGTGGTTTGGGACGGACAGGGAGCTACGAGCAGTACTTC. This translates into CASGLGRTGSYEQYF. The variable domain in full, with the rest retrieved from reference TRBV12-5 and TRBJ2-7, is DARVTQTPRHKVTEMGQEVTMRCQPILGHNTVFWYRQTMMQGLELLAYFRNRAPLDDSGMPKDRFSAEMPDATLATLKIQPSEPRDSAVYFCASGLGRTGSYEQYFGPGTRLTVT.

CDR3 amino acids: CASSQDRGSNEKLFF. Here the CDR3 DNA reads TGCGCCAGCAGCCAAGATCGGGGTTCTAATGAAAAACTGTTTTTT. J is TRBJ1-4 and V is TRBV4-1; D unresolved. Germline V lookup: CDR1 MGHRA, CDR2 YSYEKL. The germline V and J ends were trimmed by 0 bases and 3 bases, with 8 bases remaining between them. The CDR3 covers 15 residues.

The V and J genes are TRBV14 and TRBJ2-7; weak D call: TRBD2 (5 bases). CDR3 length equals 15 residues. Germline V lookup: CDR1 SGHDN, CDR2 FVKESK. V lost 3 bases and J lost 1, with 13 bases in between. CDR3 nucleotide sequence: TGTGCCAGCAGCCAGCGGACTGGACCATCCTACGAGCAGTACTTC. This translates into CASSQRTGPSYEQYF.